The 2 T cell receptor beta chains reported below all come from one sample, sequenced in a study of blood T cell repertoires in COVID-19. The method was immunoSEQ multiplex PCR; TCRdb's version includes in-frame clones alone and lacks a portion of them. Found here are roughly 150,000 clones, almost 85% of them singletons; the top ten hold 15%. The sample comprised peripheral blood. The receptors were sampled from a human donor with acute or convalescent COVID-19. The donor label of this sample is uncertain.

The V and J genes are TRBV6-2 or TRBV6-3 and TRBJ1-1, with 7 bases lining up with TRBD1. V shed 6 bases, J shed 5 bases, and the junction held 12 bases outside the gene matches. CDR3 size: 15 residues. Per the germline V gene, CDR1 is MNHEY and CDR2 is SVGEGT. The CDR3 protein is CASSNLQGPGTEAFF. For the CDR3, the DNA is TGTGCCAGCAGCAATCTACAGGGGCCGGGGACTGAAGCTTTCTTT.

The V and J genes are TRBV15 and TRBJ1-2; D remains ambiguous. CDR3 length: 13 residues. CDR1 is LNHNV and CDR2 is YYDKDF in the germline V gene (reference sequence). V shed 1 base and J shed 6 bases, with 9 bases lying between them. The DNA of the CDR3 is TGTGCCACCAGCAGAGGGACGGGAGATGGCTACACCTTC. Amino acids: CATSRGTGDGYTF.